The present TCR beta chain was sequenced within a study of T-cell reconstitution after alpha-beta-depleted transplantation in children. Whole-study results and caveats: After transplant, high TCRbeta diversity at day 60 in some patients arose from surviving recipient T cells and thymic progenitors. The study reportedly traced alpha-beta T cells about two months after transplant to several hundred expanded graft clones. After one year, T-cell counts and TCRbeta diversity mostly came from new T cells.

At least ten counts were recorded for this clonotype. The antigen remains undetermined. During its preparation, the TCRbeta library received unique molecular identifiers. From the PCR reads, TCRdb called clonotypes with MiXCR, one entry per CDR3 protein. Of fewer than 550,000 distinct CDR3 sequences listed, under 20% are singletons. J was trimmed by 2 bases and V by 5 bases; bases with no gene match: 4. The CDR3 is 14 residues long. Per germline, CDR1 SGHTA and CDR2 FQGNSA. The receptor was derived from a boy younger than two who had a stem cell transplant for Wiskott-Aldrich syndrome, so the T cells may come from the graft donor. The chain recombines TRBV7-2 with TRBJ1-2, with 8 bases matching TRBD1. The source was PBMCs, mostly from graft donor cells, collected 360 days after TCRalphabeta/CD19-depleted stem cell transplant. The CDR3 sequence is CASSLRDRNYGYTF. The DNA of the CDR3 is TGTGCCAGCAGCCTACGGGACAGGAACTATGGCTACACCTTC.